Described below is a single T cell receptor (beta chain) sequence and its context. Its antigen is not identified. Germline CDR1 is SGHVS and CDR2 is FQNEAQ. V was clipped by 5 bases and J by 2 bases, with 14 bases between them. The CDR3 has 15 residues. The sample belongs to a study of shared clonotypes between healthy human individuals. The authors distributed each subset's genomic DNA evenly over several immunoSEQ plates. As originally analysed: For the immunoSEQ data, sequences were junction-only without quality scores, so filtering differed. Sequencing used immunoSEQ multiplex PCR; TCRdb keeps in-frame clones, though not all of them. D and trimming were read from the DNA, whereas the V and J calls and clone size are those reported in that table. The sample carries 100,000 to 120,000 clones, around two thirds recorded once. Study conclusions and caveats: Four donors shared about 4.8% of their naive CD4 clonotypes.

The receptor was derived from a woman aged 25 to 45 in good health. Sequenced sample: memory CD8+ T cells sorted from blood. Noted subset: CD45RO+ cells pooled with CCR7-negative TemRA cells. This chain connects TRBV7-8 to TRBJ2-3, with D perhaps TRBD2 (6 bases). This CDR3 reads CASSLGGINTDTQYF. Here the CDR3 DNA reads TGTGCCAGCAGCCTGGGCGGGATCAACACAGATACGCAGTATTTT. The full variable domain, with the rest looked up from reference TRBV7-8 and TRBJ2-3, is GAGVSQSPRYKVAKRGQDVALRCDPISGHVSLFWYQQALGQGPEFLTYFQNEAQLDKSGLPSDRFFAERPEGSVSTLKIQRTQQEDSAVYLCASSLGGINTDTQYFGPGTRLTVL.